The 9 T cell receptor beta chains below come from one sample, sequenced in a study of control samples from healthy donors and cancer patients. Profiled with immunoSEQ multiplex PCR; TCRdb holds only in-frame clones, not every one. The sample lists about 100,000 clones, about 88% seen once, with over 15% in the top ten. Sequences were obtained from blood. The source of these receptors is a woman aged 45-65 years in good health.

In nucleotides, the CDR3 is TGTGCCAGCAGCCCCCGGGCCCCGAGGGAAGAGACCCAGTACTTC. This sequence encodes CASSPRAPREETQYF. The rearrangement uses TRBV7-9 and TRBJ2-5; possibly TRBD2 for D (5 bases). This CDR3 has 15 residues. V gave up 5 bases and J gave up 3 bases, with 16 bases separating them. Germline CDR1 is SEHNR and CDR2 is FQNEAQ (reference sequence).

The chain has TRBV11-3 and TRBJ1-1; no clear D. Germline CDR1 and CDR2: SGHNT and YENEEA. The CDR3 totals 13 residues. The V gene lost 6 bases and the J gene lost 4 bases, with 12 bases spanning the gap. The chain's CDR3 is CASSTSQLTEAFF. In DNA form, the CDR3 reads TGTGCCAGCAGTACAAGTCAACTCACTGAAGCTTTCTTT.

The genes are TRBV7-2 and TRBJ1-6; the D gene is possibly TRBD1 (5 bases). Germline V lookup: CDR1 SGHTA, CDR2 FQGNSA. V lost 0 bases and J 6 bases, leaving 12 bases between the germline ends. The CDR3 runs 16 residues. CDR3 protein: CASSLASGRANSPLHF. The CDR3, as DNA: TGTGCCAGCAGCTTAGCCTCGGGCAGGGCTAATTCACCCCTCCACTTT.

The chain combines TRBV9 with TRBJ1-2; TRBD1 is a possible D gene (6 bases). CDR3 length equals 15 residues. Germline-derived CDR1 and CDR2 are SGDLS and YYNGEE. Trimming pared 2 bases from V and 1 base from J, leaving 12 bases between. The DNA for the CDR3 is TGTGCCAGCAGCGTTACAGGGTCGAATAACTATGGCTACACCTTC. It yields the protein CASSVTGSNNYGYTF.

The rearrangement links TRBV28 to TRBJ2-3; D gene uncertain. The V end lost 3 bases, the J end lost 1 base, and 5 bases lay between the germline ends. This CDR3 region has 13 residues. The germline V gene has CDR1 MDHEN and CDR2 SYDVKM. The CDR3 sequence: CASSFGGTDTQYF. In DNA, the CDR3 is TGTGCCAGCAGTTTTGGCGGCACAGATACGCAGTATTTT. Full variable domain (rest looked up from reference TRBV28 and TRBJ2-3): DVKVTQSSRYLVKRTGEKVFLECVQDMDHENMFWYRQDPGLGLRLIYFSYDVKMKEKGDIPEGYSVSREKKERFSLILESASTNQTSMYLCASSFGGTDTQYFGPGTRLTVL.

The V and J genes are TRBV30 and TRBJ1-4, with D unclear. CDR3 length: 10 residues. Trimming left V 3 bases short and J 6 bases short, with 2 bases between. Germline CDR1 is GTSNPN and CDR2 is SVGIG (reference sequence). DNA for the CDR3: TGTGCCTGGAGCCATGAAAAACTGTTTTTT. Amino acid sequence: CAWSHEKLFF. Based on the CDR3 plus reference TRBV30 and TRBJ1-4, the full variable domain is SQTIHQWPATLVQPVGSPLSLECTVEGTSNPNLYWYRQAAGRGLQLLFYSVGIGQISSEVPQNLSASRPQDRQFILSSKKLLLSDSGFYLCAWSHEKLFFGSGTQLSVL.

The rearrangement uses TRBV11-2 and TRBJ1-1, with D perhaps TRBD1 (5 bases). Trimming left V 4 bases short and J 0 bases short, with 15 bases between. Germline values: CDR1 SGHAT, CDR2 FQNNGV. There are 16 residues in the CDR3. CDR3 DNA sequence: TGTGCCAGCAGCTCCCAGAATAAGGGGTTGAACACTGAAGCTTTCTTT. Its translation is CASSSQNKGLNTEAFF.

This clone was observed a single time. The chain is built from TRBV6-5 and TRBJ1-5, with D perhaps TRBD1 (5 bases). The CDR3 is 15 residues long. V dropped 4 bases and J dropped 2 bases, with 12 bases sitting between them. CDR1 MNHEY and CDR2 SVGAGI come from the germline V gene. The CDR3, as DNA: TGTGCCAGCAGTTCCAGGGTTTTGGGCAATCAGCCCCAGCATTTT. It yields the protein CASSSRVLGNQPQHF.

The table lists this clone with a count of one. This sequence joins TRBV25-1 and TRBJ2-7, with D unresolved. V was pared by 5 bases and J by 3 bases, with 11 bases between. The CDR3 runs to 13 residues. Germline lookup yields CDR1 MGHDK and CDR2 SYGVNS. This chain's CDR3 is CASSLTPYYEQYF. CDR3 nucleotides: TGTGCCAGCAGTCTCACCCCCTACTACGAGCAGTACTTC.